A selection of T cell receptor beta chains follows, all from one sample in a study of T cell clones after liver transplantation. The assay was immunoSEQ multiplex PCR, and TCRdb's table has in-frame clones only and misses some. In the table there are tens of thousands of clones, about 80% of which are singletons. The material sequenced was CD4+ T cells from blood, taken 12 months after liver transplant. The receptors stem from a human patient who received a liver transplant. The T cells may partly be graft donor cells. Both conserved end residues are part of each CDR3. Each record gives: V gene, D gene, J gene, clone size, CDR3 DNA, CDR3 protein. D genes are given only for firm matches. Not all rows give a size; the values are once, few, many and, for expanded clones, a class.

>TRBV30|NA|TRBJ2-3|NA
TGTGCCTGGAGCCCCCAGGGGAGGGCCGGAGATACGCAGTATTTT
CAWSPQGRAGDTQYF
>TRBV5-1|NA|TRBJ1-1|NA
TGCGCCAGCAGCCCTATCTCCGGTCCCTACACTGAAGCTTTCTTT
CASSPISGPYTEAFF
>TRBV28|NA|TRBJ2-3|once
TGTGCCAGCAGTTTGAGGGTAGCAGATACGCAGTATTTT
CASSLRVADTQYF
>TRBV6-1|TRBD2|TRBJ2-3|once
TGTGCCAGCAGGCGACTAGCCCCCACAGATACGCAGTATTTT
CASRRLAPTDTQYF
>TRBV7-2|NA|TRBJ1-5|NA
TGTGCCAGCAGCTTAGCCGGCCGTCAGCAGCCCCAGCATTTT
CASSLAGRQQPQHF
>TRBV7-2|TRBD1|TRBJ1-5|NA
TGTGCCAGCAGCGCCTGGACAGGGGGCAATCAGCCCCAGCATTTT
CASSAWTGGNQPQHF
>TRBV28|NA|TRBJ2-7|once
TGTGCCAGCAGTGGCTACGAGCAGTACTTC
CASSGYEQYF
>TRBV28|TRBD1|TRBJ1-2|NA
TGTGCCAGCAGTCCCCTTACCCGGGACAGGAACTATGGCTACACCTTC
CASSPLTRDRNYGYTF
>TRBV5-1|NA|TRBJ2-1|once
TGCGCCAGCAGCTTGGAGAACGAAGGTGAGCAGTTCTTC
CASSLENEGEQFF
>TRBV7-9|TRBD1|TRBJ1-1|NA
TGTGCCAGCAGCTTCCCGGAAGGATGGCGTCGGGACAGGGCTTCTGAAGCTTTCTTT
CASSFPEGWRRDRASEAFF
>TRBV5-1|TRBD2|TRBJ2-7|few
TGCGCCAGCAGCCTCGGACTAGACAAGGCTCAGTACTTC
CASSLGLDKAQYF
>TRBV6-5|NA|TRBJ2-5|NA
TGTGCCAGCAAGCGAGGATCCCAAGAGACCCAGTACTTC
CASKRGSQETQYF
>TRBV5-1|TRBD1|TRBJ1-4|NA
TGCGCCAGCAGCCCTGACAGGGTGGATGAAAAACTGTTTTTT
CASSPDRVDEKLFF
>TRBV7-6|TRBD1|TRBJ1-5|NA
TGTGCCAGCAGCTCGGACCGGGACAGACAAATTATTAGCAATCAGCCCCAGCATTTT
CASSSDRDRQIISNQPQHF
>TRBV13|TRBD1|TRBJ1-4|once
TGTGCCAGCAGCCTGCGGGGTCAGGGGGGAAAACTGTTTTTT
CASSLRGQGGKLFF
>TRBV2|NA|TRBJ1-3|NA
TGTGCCAGCAAGCAGGGGACTGGAAACACCATATATTTT
CASKQGTGNTIYF
>TRBV28|NA|TRBJ1-1|few
TGTGCCAGCAGTTTATGGTCCAGGCCCAACACTGAAGCTTTCTTT
CASSLWSRPNTEAFF
>TRBV2|NA|TRBJ2-5|NA
TGTGCCAGCGCGGCGACGGGTGTTGGAGAGACCCAGTACTTC
CASAATGVGETQYF
>TRBV11-3|NA|TRBJ2-7|NA
TGTGCCAGCAGCGGACGGAGTGGAATTATGGTGCAGTACTTC
CASSGRSGIMVQYF
>TRBV2|NA|TRBJ1-5|NA
TGTGCCAGCAGTGAAGGGGGATCGTATGGCAATCAGCCCCAGCATTTT
CASSEGGSYGNQPQHF
>TRBV6-1|NA|TRBJ1-4|NA
TGTGCCAGCGGACGGTTTAATGAAAAACTGTTTTTT
CASGRFNEKLFF
>TRBV5-4|NA|TRBJ1-1|NA
TGTGCCAGCAGCTTAAACCCAGGGATTGAAGCTTTCTTT
CASSLNPGIEAFF
>TRBV4-3|NA|TRBJ2-1|NA
TGCGCCAGCAGCCAGTCGACGGCTGGAGATGAGCAGTTCTTC
CASSQSTAGDEQFF
>TRBV2|NA|TRBJ1-5|NA
TGTGCCAGCAGTCAATGGTCAGGGATTGGTCAGCCCCAGCATTTT
CASSQWSGIGQPQHF
>TRBV5-1|NA|TRBJ1-5|NA
TGCGCCAGCAGCTTAGGAGGGCAAATCAATCAGCCCCAGCATTTT
CASSLGGQINQPQHF
>TRBV11-3|NA|TRBJ2-7|once
TGTGCCAGCAGCTTAGACGCATTTTACGAGCAGTACTTC
CASSLDAFYEQYF
>TRBV11-2|NA|TRBJ2-5|NA
TGTGCCAGCAGCTTAGGGACAGGAGGGGAGACCCAGTACTTC
CASSLGTGGETQYF
>TRBV19|NA|TRBJ2-1|NA
TGTGCCAGTAGAAGACAGGACTACTCCTACAATGAGCAGTTCTTC
CASRRQDYSYNEQFF
>TRBV28|NA|TRBJ2-3|NA
TGTGCCAGCAGTTTGAGGGACCCACCGCAGTATTTT
CASSLRDPPQYF
>TRBV28|NA|TRBJ1-1|once
TGTGCCAGCAGTTCCCCGGGGGCGTACACTGAAGCTTTCTTT
CASSSPGAYTEAFF
>TRBV7-9|NA|TRBJ1-2|few
TGTGCCAGCAGCCAGACAGGAGACTTTAACTATGGCTACACCTTC
CASSQTGDFNYGYTF
>TRBV7-9|NA|TRBJ2-5|once
TGTGCCAGCAGCTTACTCGGGGTTCAAGAGACCCAGTACTTC
CASSLLGVQETQYF
>TRBV2|TRBD1|TRBJ2-4|few
TGTGCCAGCAGTTTCCCAGGGGGCCCAGACATTCAGTACTTC
CASSFPGGPDIQYF
>TRBV7-2|NA|TRBJ2-3|NA
TGTGCCAGCAGCCAGGGTCCGTCGGCGTATACGCAGTATTTT
CASSQGPSAYTQYF
>TRBV20-1|NA|TRBJ2-5|NA
TGCAGCATGATACTTCAAGAGACCCAGTACTTC
CSMILQETQYF
>TRBV10-3|TRBD2|TRBJ2-1|NA
TGTGCCATCTCTAGCGGCGCCTACAATGAGCAGTTCTTC
CAISSGAYNEQFF
>TRBV28|NA|TRBJ1-2|NA
TGTGCCAGCAGCTACCCGAGGGGCTACACCTTC
CASSYPRGYTF
>TRBV2|NA|TRBJ2-3|NA
TGTGCCAGCAGAGGTAGCGTCCGACAACGTACGCAGTATTTT
CASRGSVRQRTQYF
>TRBV7-2|NA|TRBJ1-3|NA
TGTGCCAGCAGCTTAGTGGGGAGCTCTGGAAACACCATATATTTT
CASSLVGSSGNTIYF
>TRBV7-9|TRBD2|TRBJ2-2|NA
TGTGCCAGCAGCTGGAAACTAGCGGGAACGAACACCGGGGAGCTGTTTTTT
CASSWKLAGTNTGELFF
>TRBV29-1|TRBD2|TRBJ2-3|NA
TGCAGCGTCGCAAGCGGGGAGGATACGCAGTATTTT
CSVASGEDTQYF
>TRBV19|NA|TRBJ1-1|NA
TGTGCCAGTAGTGAGGAGGCGTGGGACACTGAAGCTTTCTTT
CASSEEAWDTEAFF
>TRBV7-2|TRBD2|TRBJ2-2|NA
TGTGCCAGCAGCCGAATAGCGGGAGGGGTCAGGGAGCTGTTTTTT
CASSRIAGGVRELFF
>TRBV7-2|NA|TRBJ2-7|NA
TGTGCCAGCAGCTTAGCTGTTAACTCCTACGAGCAGTACTTC
CASSLAVNSYEQYF
>TRBV27|TRBD1|TRBJ2-7|NA
TGTGCCAGCAGTTTACTGGGACAGACCTACGAGCAGTACTTC
CASSLLGQTYEQYF
>TRBV4-3|NA|TRBJ1-2|NA
TGCGCCAGCAGCCAAGTTTCTGGGGGCTTTTATGGCTACACCTTC
CASSQVSGGFYGYTF
>TRBV30|NA|TRBJ2-7|NA
TGTGCCTGGAGTAGGGCTAGTTCGTCCTACGAGCAGTACTTC
CAWSRASSSYEQYF
>TRBV5-1|NA|TRBJ1-2|few
TGCGCCAGCAGCTTGGTGGCAGGGCCTACGGGCTACACCTTC
CASSLVAGPTGYTF
>TRBV5-1|NA|TRBJ2-5|NA
TGCGCCAGCAGCTTCTCCTCCGGGACAACCCAAGAGACCCAGTACTTC
CASSFSSGTTQETQYF
>TRBV5-1|TRBD2|TRBJ2-5|NA
TGCGCCAGCAGCCCCGGACTAGCGGGAGCGGGGGAGACCCAGTACTTC
CASSPGLAGAGETQYF
>TRBV11-2|TRBD1|TRBJ1-3|NA
TGTGCCAGCAGCCAGGGGGATCCAGAAGGAAACACCATATATTTT
CASSQGDPEGNTIYF
>TRBV19|NA|TRBJ1-1|NA
TGTGCCAGTAGTACACATAGGACTGAAGCTTTCTTT
CASSTHRTEAFF
>TRBV11-1|NA|TRBJ2-1|NA
TGTGCCAGCAGCTTATCGAGTTCTTACAATGAGCAGTTCTTC
CASSLSSSYNEQFF
>TRBV2|NA|TRBJ2-7|NA
TGTGCCAGCAGTGAACCCAGTATTCTCTACGAGCAGTACTTC
CASSEPSILYEQYF
>TRBV19|NA|TRBJ2-2|NA
TGTGCCAGTGGCGGCGGGTTCGGGGAGCTGTTTTTT
CASGGGFGELFF
>TRBV11-2|TRBD2|TRBJ2-1|NA
TGTGCCAGCAGCAGGACTAGCGGGAACAATGAGCAGTTCTTC
CASSRTSGNNEQFF